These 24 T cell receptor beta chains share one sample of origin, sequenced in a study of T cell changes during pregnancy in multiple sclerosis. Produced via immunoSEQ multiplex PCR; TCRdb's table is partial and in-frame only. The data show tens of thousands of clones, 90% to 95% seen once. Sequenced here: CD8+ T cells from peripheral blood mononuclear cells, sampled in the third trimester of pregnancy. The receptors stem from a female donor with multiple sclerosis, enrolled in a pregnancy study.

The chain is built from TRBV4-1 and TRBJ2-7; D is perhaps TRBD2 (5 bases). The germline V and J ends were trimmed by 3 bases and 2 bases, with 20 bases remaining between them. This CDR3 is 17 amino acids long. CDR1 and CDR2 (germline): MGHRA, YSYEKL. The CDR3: CASSHSPRGNNPYEQYF. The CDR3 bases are TGCGCCAGCAGCCACTCTCCAAGAGGGAACAATCCCTACGAGCAGTACTTC.

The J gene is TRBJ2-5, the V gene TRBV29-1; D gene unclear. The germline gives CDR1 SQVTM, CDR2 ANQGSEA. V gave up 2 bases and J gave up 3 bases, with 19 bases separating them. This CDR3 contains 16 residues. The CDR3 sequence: CSVEKFAPGYEETQYF. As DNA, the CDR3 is TGCAGCGTTGAAAAGTTTGCGCCCGGGTATGAAGAGACCCAGTACTTC.

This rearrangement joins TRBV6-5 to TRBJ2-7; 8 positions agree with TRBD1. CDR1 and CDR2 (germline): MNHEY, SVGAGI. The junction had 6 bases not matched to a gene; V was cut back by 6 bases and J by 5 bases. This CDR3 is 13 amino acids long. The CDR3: CASSGQGYDEQYF. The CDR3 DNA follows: TGTGCCAGCAGCGGACAGGGATATGACGAGCAGTACTTC.

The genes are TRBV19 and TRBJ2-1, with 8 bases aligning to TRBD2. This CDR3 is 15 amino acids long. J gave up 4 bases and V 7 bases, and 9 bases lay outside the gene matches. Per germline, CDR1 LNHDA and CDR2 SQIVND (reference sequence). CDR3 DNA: TGTGCCAGTACCTTAGCGGGGCAATCTTACAATGAGCAGTTCTTC. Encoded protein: CASTLAGQSYNEQFF.

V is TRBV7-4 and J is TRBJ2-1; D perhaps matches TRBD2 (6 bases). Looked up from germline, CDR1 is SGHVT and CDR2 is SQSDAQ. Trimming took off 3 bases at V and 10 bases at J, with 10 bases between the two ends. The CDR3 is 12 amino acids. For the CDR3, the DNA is TGTGCCAGCAGCTTTCCGGGGGTGGAGCAGTTCTTC. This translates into CASSFPGVEQFF.

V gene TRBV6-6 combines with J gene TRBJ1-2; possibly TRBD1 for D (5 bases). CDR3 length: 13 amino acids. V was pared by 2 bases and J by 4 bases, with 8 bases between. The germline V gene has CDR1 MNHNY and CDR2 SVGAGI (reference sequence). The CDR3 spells CASSYDSPYGYTF. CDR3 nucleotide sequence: TGTGCCAGCAGTTACGACAGCCCCTATGGCTACACCTTC.

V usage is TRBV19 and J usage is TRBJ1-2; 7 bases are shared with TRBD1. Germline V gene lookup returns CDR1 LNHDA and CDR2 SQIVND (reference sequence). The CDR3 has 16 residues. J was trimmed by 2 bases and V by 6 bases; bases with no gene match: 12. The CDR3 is CASSSFSQGKNYGYTF. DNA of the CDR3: TGTGCCAGTAGCTCCTTTTCACAGGGGAAGAACTATGGCTACACCTTC.

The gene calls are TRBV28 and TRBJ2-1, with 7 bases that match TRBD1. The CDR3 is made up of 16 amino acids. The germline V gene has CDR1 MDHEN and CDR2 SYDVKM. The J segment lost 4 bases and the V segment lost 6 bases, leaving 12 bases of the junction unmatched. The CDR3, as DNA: TGTGCCAGCAGACCAACTACAGGGGTCGAATACAATGAGCAGTTCTTC. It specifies CASRPTTGVEYNEQFF.

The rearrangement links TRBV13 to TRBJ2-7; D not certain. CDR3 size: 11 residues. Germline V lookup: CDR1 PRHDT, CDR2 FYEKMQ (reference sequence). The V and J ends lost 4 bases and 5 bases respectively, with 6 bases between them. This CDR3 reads CASSSQNEQYF. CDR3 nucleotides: TGTGCCAGCAGCTCTCAGAACGAGCAGTACTTC.

The CDR3 DNA sequence: TGTGCCAGCAGTTTATCGGAGGCTTTTTTAAACAATGAGCAGTTCTTC. Its translation: CASSLSEAFLNNEQFF. The rearrangement links TRBV27 to TRBJ2-1, with D possibly matching TRBD2 (5 bases). The germline CDR1 and CDR2 sequences are MNHEY and SMNVEV (reference sequence). The length of the CDR3 is 16 residues. Trimming cost V 0 bases and J 5 bases, with 14 bases left between them.

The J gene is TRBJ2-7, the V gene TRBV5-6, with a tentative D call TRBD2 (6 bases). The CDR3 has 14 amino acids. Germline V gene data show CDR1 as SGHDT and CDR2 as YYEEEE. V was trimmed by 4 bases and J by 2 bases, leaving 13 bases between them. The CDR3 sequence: CASSRPGLAYEQYF. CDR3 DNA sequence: TGTGCCAGCAGCCGTCCGGGACTCGCCTACGAGCAGTACTTC.

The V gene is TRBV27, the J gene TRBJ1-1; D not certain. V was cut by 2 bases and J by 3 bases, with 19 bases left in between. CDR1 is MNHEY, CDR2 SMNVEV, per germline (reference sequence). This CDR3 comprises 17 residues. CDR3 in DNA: TGTGCCAGCAGTTTAAAGTTTCTGGGCTGGTCGGACACTGAAGCTTTCTTT. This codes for CASSLKFLGWSDTEAFF.

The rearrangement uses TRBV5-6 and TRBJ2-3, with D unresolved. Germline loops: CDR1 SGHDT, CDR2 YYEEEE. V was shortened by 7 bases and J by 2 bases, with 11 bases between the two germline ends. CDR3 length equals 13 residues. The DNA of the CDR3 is TGTGCCAGCTGCGACACCTACACAGATACGCAGTATTTT. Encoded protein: CASCDTYTDTQYF.

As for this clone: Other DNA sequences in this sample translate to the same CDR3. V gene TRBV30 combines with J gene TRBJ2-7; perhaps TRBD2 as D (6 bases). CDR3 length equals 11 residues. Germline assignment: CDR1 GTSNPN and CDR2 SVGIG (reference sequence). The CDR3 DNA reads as TGTGCTTGTTCAGCGGGTGGCGAGCAGTACTTC. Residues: CACSAGGEQYF.

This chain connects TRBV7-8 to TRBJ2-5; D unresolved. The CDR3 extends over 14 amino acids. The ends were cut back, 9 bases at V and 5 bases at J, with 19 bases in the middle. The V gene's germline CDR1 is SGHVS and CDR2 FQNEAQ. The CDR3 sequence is CASARLSIVETQYF. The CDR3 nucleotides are TGTGCCAGTGCCCGCTTGAGTATAGTGGAGACCCAGTACTTC. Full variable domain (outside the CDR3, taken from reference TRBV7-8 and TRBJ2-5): GAGVSQSPRYKVAKRGQDVALRCDPISGHVSLFWYQQALGQGPEFLTYFQNEAQLDKSGLPSDRFFAERPEGSVSTLKIQRTQQEDSAVYLCASARLSIVETQYFGPGTRLLVL.

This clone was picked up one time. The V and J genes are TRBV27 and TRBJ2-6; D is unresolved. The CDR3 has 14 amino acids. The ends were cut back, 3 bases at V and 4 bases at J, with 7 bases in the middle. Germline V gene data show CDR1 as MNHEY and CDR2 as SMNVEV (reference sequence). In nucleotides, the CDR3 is TGTGCCAGCAGTTTTTCGAGGGGGGCCAACGTCCTGACTTTC. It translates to CASSFSRGANVLTF.

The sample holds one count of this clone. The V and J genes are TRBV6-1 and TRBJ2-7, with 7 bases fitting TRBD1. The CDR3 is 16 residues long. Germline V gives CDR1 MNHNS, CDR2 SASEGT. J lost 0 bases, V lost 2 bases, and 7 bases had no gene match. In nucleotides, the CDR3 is TGTGCCAGCAGTGAATTGGCTAGACAGGGCTCCTACGAGCAGTACTTC. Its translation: CASSELARQGSYEQYF.

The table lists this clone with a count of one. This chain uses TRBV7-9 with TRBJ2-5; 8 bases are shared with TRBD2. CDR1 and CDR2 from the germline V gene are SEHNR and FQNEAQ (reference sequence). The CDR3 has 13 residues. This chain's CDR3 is CARGGERGETQYF. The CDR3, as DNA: TGTGCTCGGGGGGGAGAGAGGGGAGAGACCCAGTACTTC.

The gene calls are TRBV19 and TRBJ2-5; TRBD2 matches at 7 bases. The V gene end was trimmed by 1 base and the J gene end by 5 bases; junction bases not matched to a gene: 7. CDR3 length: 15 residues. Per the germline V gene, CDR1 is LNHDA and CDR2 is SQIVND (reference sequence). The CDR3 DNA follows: TGTGCCAGTAGTATAGGGGGGGGAGAGGGGGAGACCCAGTACTTC. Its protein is CASSIGGGEGETQYF.

This CDR3 is CASSLRTGVTGELFF. For the CDR3, the DNA is TGTGCCAGCAGCCTTCGGACAGGGGTAACCGGGGAGCTGTTTTTT. The chain recombines TRBV7-9 with TRBJ2-2; 9 bases match TRBD1. This CDR3 has 15 residues. With V trimmed by 5 bases and J by 5 bases, 6 bases remained unmatched. Germline CDR1 and CDR2: SEHNR and FQNEAQ (reference sequence).

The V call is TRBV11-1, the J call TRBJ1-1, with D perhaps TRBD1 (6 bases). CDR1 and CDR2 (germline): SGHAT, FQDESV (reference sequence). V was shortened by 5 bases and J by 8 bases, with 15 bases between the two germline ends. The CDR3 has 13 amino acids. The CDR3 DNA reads TGTGCCAGCAGCCCCCGGGGGGCGGCGGAAGCTTTCTTT. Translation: CASSPRGAAEAFF. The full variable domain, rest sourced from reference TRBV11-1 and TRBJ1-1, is EAEVAQSPRYKITEKSQAVAFWCDPISGHATLYWYRQILGQGPELLVQFQDESVVDDSQLPKDRFSAERLKGVDSTLKIQPAELGDSAMYLCASSPRGAAEAFFGQGTRLTVV.

In nucleotides, the CDR3 is TGTGCCAGCAAGGATAGCGGCACAGATACGCAGTATTTT. It translates to CASKDSGTDTQYF. The chain uses TRBV2 and TRBJ2-3, with D perhaps matching TRBD2 (5 bases). This CDR3 has 13 amino acids. V was shortened by 7 bases and J by 1 base, with 9 bases between the two germline ends. CDR1 is SNHLY and CDR2 is FYNNEI in the germline V gene.

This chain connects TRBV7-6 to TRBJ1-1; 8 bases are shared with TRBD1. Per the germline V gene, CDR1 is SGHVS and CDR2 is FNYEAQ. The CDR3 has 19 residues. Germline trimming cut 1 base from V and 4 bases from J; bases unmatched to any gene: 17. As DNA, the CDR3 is TGTGCCAGCAGCTTAGTGGCGGGGGTGACAGGGGTCGAAGGCACTGAAGCTTTCTTT. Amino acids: CASSLVAGVTGVEGTEAFF.

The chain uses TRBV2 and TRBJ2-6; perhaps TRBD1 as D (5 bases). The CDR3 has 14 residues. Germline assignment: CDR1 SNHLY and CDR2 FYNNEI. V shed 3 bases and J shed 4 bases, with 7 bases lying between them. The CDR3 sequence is CASSEGPGANVLTF. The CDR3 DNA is TGTGCCAGCAGTGAGGGGCCCGGGGCCAACGTCCTGACTTTC.